Listed here are 9 T cell receptor beta chains from one sample, sequenced in a study of vaccination and CD4 T cells after COVID-19 (dated by TCRdb to between 2020 and 2023). In light of the paper, this sample's treatment or condition label describes: approximately 11-day PBMC culture with coronavirus spike peptide pools or control peptides (ViraFEST assay). CD4+ T cells from unexposed donors were collected before the COVID-19 pandemic (2011-2018). Antigens of these TCRs are unknown. Library prep was done by PCR. Reads for this sample came from an Illumina iSeq 100. At the Johns Hopkins FTIC core, DNA from the cultured CD4+ T cells underwent TCR sequencing with the Oncomine TCR Beta short-read assay. Genomic DNA was extracted from the cultured CD4+ T cells with the QIAamp micro DNA kit. TCRdb reworked the public reads: Q25 trimming with fastp, MiXCR clone assembly, productive beta chains retained. Duplicate CDR3 protein sequences are folded into a single record with the most common DNA and genes. The sample contains around 9,700 distinct CDR3 sequences, 35% of them found a single time. The ten largest account for roughly 8% of the sample.

The sequenced sample was CD4+ T cells from blood, cultured in vitro. The origin of the receptors is a human donor in good health.

This chain joins TRBV20-1 and TRBJ2-1; 10 positions agree with TRBD2. V dropped 1 base and J dropped 3; count of bases not matched to a gene: 0. CDR1 and CDR2 from the germline V gene are DFQATT and SNEGSKA (reference sequence). The CDR3 extends over 14 amino acids. CDR3: CSARGLAGYNEQFF. CDR3 DNA: TGCAGTGCTAGAGGACTAGCGGGCTACAATGAGCAGTTCTTC.

Only a few counts were recorded for this clonotype. The rearrangement links TRBV28 to TRBJ1-5; a weak D match, TRBD1 (6 bases). The V gene's germline CDR1 is MDHEN and CDR2 SYDVKM. The CDR3 totals 13 residues. V lost 2 bases and J 11 bases, leaving 13 bases between the germline ends. The CDR3 DNA follows: TGTGCCAGCAGTTTAAGGGGGAGACGGACCCAGCATTTT. Translating it yields CASSLRGRRTQHF. Based on the CDR3 plus reference TRBV28 and TRBJ1-5, the full variable domain is DVKVTQSSRYLVKRTGEKVFLECVQDMDHENMFWYRQDPGLGLRLIYFSYDVKMKEKGDIPEGYSVSREKKERFSLILESASTNQTSMYLCASSLRGRRTQHFGDGTRLSIL.

The V and J genes are TRBV19 and TRBJ1-5; 7 nucleotides line up with TRBD1. The germline V gene has CDR1 LNHDA and CDR2 SQIVND (reference sequence). V lost 5 bases to trimming and J lost 11 bases; unmatched junction nucleotides: 9. The CDR3 loop spans 13 amino acids. CDR3 region: CASSSTGTEAQHF. In nucleotides, the CDR3 is TGTGCCAGTAGTTCAACCGGGACAGAGGCCCAGCATTTT.

The sample holds a few counts of this clonotype. The gene calls are TRBV7-9 and TRBJ2-7, with 10 bases matching TRBD2. Germline assignment: CDR1 SEHNR and CDR2 FQNEAQ (reference sequence). The CDR3 covers 14 residues. J was trimmed by 4 bases and V by 7 bases; bases with no gene match: 7. CDR3 DNA: TGTGCCAGCATGAGGACTAGCGGACAATACGAGCAGTACTTC. It translates to CASMRTSGQYEQYF.

Only a few counts were recorded for this clonotype. This rearrangement joins TRBV19 to TRBJ1-2; 7 bases are shared with TRBD1. With 4 bases clipped from V and 3 bases from J, the junction kept 5 bases outside the gene matches. The CDR3 sequence is 14 residues long. CDR1 is LNHDA, CDR2 SQIVND, per germline (reference sequence). In DNA, the CDR3 is TGTGCCAGTAGTAAGGACAGGCCTGACTATGGCTACACCTTC. Protein sequence: CASSKDRPDYGYTF.

The gene calls are TRBV6-4 and TRBJ2-5; D unclear. Germline CDR1 is MRHNA and CDR2 is SNTAGT. V lost 8 bases and J lost 4, with 17 bases in between. The CDR3 consists of 14 residues. CDR3 protein: CASPVWSLPETQYF. CDR3 nucleotide sequence: TGTGCCAGCCCTGTCTGGAGCCTCCCAGAGACCCAGTACTTC.

J is TRBJ1-5 and V is TRBV28; 8 bases line up with TRBD1. In germline, CDR1 is MDHEN, CDR2 SYDVKM. V shed 7 bases and J 4 bases; nucleotides not matched to a gene: 9. The CDR3 has 15 amino acids. In DNA form, the CDR3 reads TGTGCCAGCAATTTTCAGGACAGGGCAAATCAGCCCCAGCATTTT. As protein: CASNFQDRANQPQHF. The whole variable domain, filled in from reference TRBV28 and TRBJ1-5, reads DVKVTQSSRYLVKRTGEKVFLECVQDMDHENMFWYRQDPGLGLRLIYFSYDVKMKEKGDIPEGYSVSREKKERFSLILESASTNQTSMYLCASNFQDRANQPQHFGDGTRLSIL.

The V call is TRBV20-1, the J call TRBJ2-7; TRBD1 is a possible D gene (5 bases). The CDR3 loop spans 11 amino acids. CDR1 and CDR2 (germline): DFQATT, SNEGSKA (reference sequence). Trimming removed 2 bases from V and 5 bases from J, with 7 bases in between. CDR3 DNA sequence: TGCAGTGCTAGATCGACAGACGAGCAGTACTTC. Its translation: CSARSTDEQYF.

The CDR3 loop reads CASSTQGLGNQPQHF. The CDR3 nucleotides read TGTGCCAGCAGCACCCAGGGGTTGGGCAATCAGCCCCAGCATTTT. This chain connects TRBV7-3 to TRBJ1-5; the D gene is possibly TRBD1 (6 bases). The CDR3 sequence is 15 residues long. Germline-derived CDR1 and CDR2 are SGHTA and FQGTGA. Trimming removed 5 bases from V and 2 bases from J, with 13 bases in between.